This entry lists 14 T cell receptor beta chains sequenced from one sample in a study of blood T cell repertoires in COVID-19. Generated by immunoSEQ multiplex PCR, the TCRdb table keeps only in-frame clones and is missing some. The sample contains approximately 200,000 clones, about 87% of which appear only once. Sequencing was done on a sample of peripheral blood. The receptors stem from a man aged 55 to 70 who had recovered from COVID-19.

The chain recombines TRBV28 with TRBJ1-6; no clear D. Germline CDR1 MDHEN, CDR2 SYDVKM. The CDR3 contains 11 residues. The V gene lost 2 bases and the J gene lost 11 bases, with 4 bases spanning the gap. CDR3 sequence (DNA): TGTGCCAGCAGTTTAAGCCCACCCCTCCACTTT. Translating it yields CASSLSPPLHF.

The chain couples TRBV3-1 (or the pseudogene TRBV3-2) to TRBJ2-1; 12 bases match TRBD2. After removal of 2 bases from V and 6 bases from J, the junction contained 8 bases not matched to a gene. This CDR3 has 17 amino acids. Germline CDR1 is LGHDT and CDR2 is YNNKEL (reference sequence). The CDR3 nucleotides read TGTGCCAGCAGCCAACTGTTACTAGCGGGGGGCCGCAATGAGCAGTTCTTC. It yields the protein CASSQLLLAGGRNEQFF.

The chain recombines TRBV5-6 with TRBJ2-7; D is perhaps TRBD2 (6 bases). Trimming stripped 0 bases from V and 4 bases from J, with 17 bases between. The CDR3 loop spans 16 amino acids. Germline-derived CDR1 and CDR2 are SGHDT and YYEEEE. For the CDR3, the DNA is TGTGCCAGCAGCTTGGCCGTGGGACTCGCCTCATACGAGCAGTACTTC. It yields the protein CASSLAVGLASYEQYF.

This clone was counted a single time. V and J are TRBV13 and TRBJ1-4, with TRBD1 matching 10 bases. Germline CDR1 is PRHDT and CDR2 is FYEKMQ (reference sequence). This CDR3 has 14 amino acids. V was pared by 6 bases and J by 8 bases, with 6 bases of the junction left unmatched. The CDR3, as DNA: TGTGCCAGCAGGACTGACAGGGGGCGAGAAAAACTGTTTTTT. Translation: CASRTDRGREKLFF.

CDR3 protein: CASSLSTASNQPQHF. In DNA, the CDR3 is TGTGCCAGCAGCTTATCGACAGCGAGCAATCAGCCCCAGCATTTT. The gene calls are TRBV7-2 and TRBJ1-5; D perhaps matches TRBD1 (5 bases). V was shortened by 2 bases and J by 1 base, with 9 bases between the two germline ends. The CDR3 loop spans 15 amino acids. Germline values: CDR1 SGHTA, CDR2 FQGNSA.

This clone was detected once. The J gene is TRBJ2-1, the V gene TRBV18; 7 nucleotides line up with TRBD1. The germline gives CDR1 KGHSH, CDR2 LQKENI. Trimming cost V 2 bases and J 2 bases; bases outside gene matches: 3. CDR3 size: 15 residues. The CDR3 bases are TGTGCCAGCTCACCAGACAGGGAAGCCTACAATGAGCAGTTCTTC. It codes for CASSPDREAYNEQFF.

This sequence joins TRBV5-5 and TRBJ1-1, with 7 bases that match TRBD1. Germline loops: CDR1 SGHKS, CDR2 YYEKEE (reference sequence). The CDR3 runs 13 residues. Unmatched junction bases numbered 1, after V lost 2 bases and J lost 3 bases. CDR3 in amino acids: CASSLDRDTEAFF. CDR3 nucleotide sequence: TGTGCCAGCAGCTTAGACAGGGACACTGAAGCTTTCTTT.

This chain links TRBV5-8 with TRBJ2-5, with 11 bases identical to TRBD2. The CDR3 contains 17 residues. Germline lookup yields CDR1 SGHTS and CDR2 YDEGEE. The ends lost 0 bases at V and 4 bases at J; junction bases unmatched: 8. The CDR3 coding sequence is TGTGCCAGCAGCTTGGTTGGGACTAGCGGTCCATCAGAGACCCAGTACTTC. Its translation is CASSLVGTSGPSETQYF.

The rearrangement joins TRBV15 to TRBJ2-7, with 7 bases fitting TRBD2. Looked up from germline, CDR1 is LNHNV and CDR2 is YYDKDF (reference sequence). The CDR3 loop spans 15 amino acids. V lost 1 base to trimming and J lost 3 bases; unmatched junction nucleotides: 6. The CDR3 sequence: CATSRGSAGLYEQYF. CDR3 DNA: TGTGCCACCAGCAGAGGGTCAGCGGGGCTCTACGAGCAGTACTTC.

V is TRBV6-5 and J is TRBJ1-2, with D possibly matching TRBD1 (5 bases). V gave up 0 bases and J gave up 7 bases, with 15 bases separating them. The CDR3 has 15 amino acids. CDR1 and CDR2 from the germline V gene are MNHEY and SVGAGI. The chain's CDR3 is CASSYSQGRSGGYTF. The CDR3 nucleotides are TGTGCCAGCAGTTACTCCCAGGGAAGATCCGGTGGCTACACCTTC.

Concerning this clone: Distinct nucleotide sequences in the sample also encode this CDR3. J is TRBJ2-3 and V is TRBV5-1; 7 bases map to TRBD2. There are 15 residues in the CDR3. The germline V gene has CDR1 SGHRS and CDR2 YFSETQ. J lost 1 base, V lost 0 bases, and 2 bases had no gene match. Here the CDR3 reads CASSLGLAGTDTQYF. DNA of the CDR3: TGCGCCAGCAGCTTGGGTCTAGCGGGCACAGATACGCAGTATTTT.

This clone occurred once. The chain couples TRBV3-1 (or the pseudogene TRBV3-2) to TRBJ2-5, with 8 bases fitting TRBD2. This CDR3 has 13 residues. CDR1 and CDR2 (germline): LGHDT, YNNKEL (reference sequence). Trimming removed 11 bases from V and 2 bases from J; junction bases left unmatched: 7. The CDR3 loop is CAVTTSVQETQYF. DNA for the CDR3: TGTGCCGTCACGACTAGCGTACAAGAGACCCAGTACTTC.

The chain carries TRBV5-6 and TRBJ2-7; D is uncertain. This CDR3 comprises 13 residues. The V gene's germline CDR1 is SGHDT and CDR2 YYEEEE. V lost 0 bases, J lost 2 bases, and 6 bases lay in between. The CDR3 region is CASSLGHPYEQYF. The CDR3 DNA sequence: TGTGCCAGCAGCTTGGGACACCCCTACGAGCAGTACTTC.

The chain is built from TRBV19 and TRBJ2-1; 7 bases line up with TRBD2. Germline CDR1 is LNHDA and CDR2 is SQIVND (reference sequence). The CDR3 extends over 15 amino acids. V gave up 5 bases and J gave up 2 bases; unmatched junction bases: 6. The CDR3 bases are TGTGCCAGTAGTTCCCTAGCGGTGACCTACAATGAGCAGTTCTTC. Its translation: CASSSLAVTYNEQFF.